The 23 T cell receptor beta chains reported below all come from one sample, sequenced in a study of T cells after yellow fever vaccination. From the 5' RACE reads, TCRdb called clonotypes with MiXCR, one entry per CDR3 protein. Of around 360,000 distinct CDR3 sequences listed, 11% are singletons. Specimen: PBMCs, collected on the day of the first yellow fever vaccination. The receptors originated from a man aged 18 to 29 who received the YFV17D yellow fever vaccine.

This clonotype was seen only a few times. This chain joins TRBV12-3 or TRBV12-4 and TRBJ1-6; 7 nucleotides agree with TRBD1. The CDR3 spans 13 residues. V trimming: 5 bases; J trimming: 14 bases; junction bases outside the gene matches: 9. The CDR3 DNA follows: TGTGCCAGCAGTGGGACAGCGGGAAGGGCCCTCCACTTT. This gives the protein CASSGTAGRALHF.

This chain joins TRBV28 and TRBJ2-1; D perhaps matches TRBD2 (7 bases). The CDR3 loop spans 15 amino acids. Germline V CDR1 and CDR2: MDHEN, SYDVKM. The germline V and J ends were trimmed by 11 bases and 3 bases, with 20 bases remaining between them. CDR3 residues: CAGGTTGGHYNEQFF. The CDR3 nucleotides are TGTGCCGGAGGGACTACCGGGGGGCACTACAATGAGCAGTTCTTC.

CDR3 coding DNA: TGTGCCAGCAGTACACCGGGGGGCACAGATACGCAGTATTTT. It codes for CASSTPGGTDTQYF. The V call is TRBV6-2 or TRBV6-3, the J call TRBJ2-3, with a tentative D call TRBD2 (6 bases). The CDR3 is made up of 14 amino acids. CDR1 MNHEY and CDR2 SVGEGT come from the germline V gene. The V end lost 5 bases, the J end lost 1 base, and 10 bases lay between the germline ends.

Comment on this clonotype: One junction end does not reproduce the germline sequence, and a read error may be involved. The chain combines TRBV11-2 with TRBJ2-3, with D perhaps TRBD1 or TRBD2 (5 bases each). Per germline, CDR1 SGHAT and CDR2 FQNNGV. The CDR3 consists of 12 residues. CDR3 protein: CANSLLGTMGYF. In DNA, the CDR3 is TGTGCCAACAGCCTACTCGGGACGATGGGGTATTTT. The full variable domain, in which reference TRBV11-2 and TRBJ2-3 provide the parts outside the CDR3, is EAGVAQSPRYKIIEKRQSVAFWCNPISGHATLYWYQQILGQGPKLLIQFQNNGVVDDSQLPKDRFSAERLKGVDSTLKIQPAKLEDSAVYLCANSLLGTMGYFGPGTRLTVL.

This clonotype was seen a few times. The CDR3 DNA follows: TGTGCCAGCAGCGTTACCCCCCTAACAGATACGCAGTATTTT. Its protein is CASSVTPLTDTQYF. The J gene is TRBJ2-3, the V gene TRBV9; D gene ambiguous. This CDR3 spans 14 amino acids. CDR1 is SGDLS and CDR2 is YYNGEE in the germline V gene. Trimming took 2 bases from V and 3 from J, leaving 10 bases between them.

This clonotype was detected ten times or more. CDR3 DNA: TGTGCCATCAGTGCCCCCAGCTCTAGCGGGGGGATATATGAGCAGTTCTTC. It codes for CAISAPSSSGGIYEQFF. The V and J genes are TRBV10-3 and TRBJ2-1, with 11 bases lining up with TRBD2. The V gene end was trimmed by 4 bases and the J gene end by 8 bases; junction bases not matched to a gene: 13. The length of the CDR3 is 17 residues. From germline, CDR1 is ENHRY and CDR2 SYGVKD.

The chain employs TRBV5-1 and TRBJ1-1; D possibly corresponds to TRBD1 (5 bases). V was shortened by 2 bases and J by 8 bases, with 16 bases between the two germline ends. The germline V gene encodes CDR1 SGHRS and CDR2 YFSETQ. The CDR3 runs to 14 residues. The CDR3: CASSFGLAGSEAFF. As DNA, the CDR3 is TGCGCCAGCAGCTTCGGCTTAGCAGGGTCGGAAGCTTTCTTT.

The table lists this clonotype with a few counts. J is TRBJ2-1 and V is TRBV5-4; D possibly corresponds to TRBD2 (6 bases). Germline CDR1 is SGHNT and CDR2 is YYREEE (reference sequence). Trimming stripped 4 bases from V and 3 bases from J, with 14 bases between. This CDR3 is built from 15 residues. For the CDR3, the DNA is TGTGCCAGCAGCCCCTATGGGGGGAGCTACAATGAGCAGTTCTTC. Amino acids: CASSPYGGSYNEQFF.

This chain links TRBV6-4 with TRBJ2-5, with D hard to call. This CDR3 region has 13 residues. V was shortened by 3 bases and J by 5 bases, with 10 bases between the two germline ends. From germline, CDR1 is MRHNA and CDR2 SNTAGT. CDR3 protein: CASSEGPFETQYF. In DNA form, the CDR3 reads TGTGCCAGCAGTGAAGGGCCGTTCGAGACCCAGTACTTC.

This clonotype showed up just a few times. The J gene is TRBJ2-7, the V gene TRBV2; TRBD1 matches 7 bases. The junction had 5 bases not matched to a gene; V was cut back by 3 bases and J by 6 bases. The CDR3 totals 13 residues. Per the germline V gene, CDR1 is SNHLY and CDR2 is FYNNEI. The CDR3 coding sequence is TGTGCCAGCAGTGAGGGACAGCACGGCGAGCAGTACGTC. Amino acid sequence: CASSEGQHGEQYV.

This clonotype was seen a handful of times. The chain couples TRBV7-9 to TRBJ2-1, with D maybe TRBD2 (5 bases). V was trimmed by 1 base and J by 1 base, leaving 14 bases between them. CDR1 and CDR2 from the germline V gene are SEHNR and FQNEAQ (reference sequence). CDR3 length equals 17 residues. CDR3 DNA: TGTGCCAGCAGCTTAGGGGCCGGAGGTGGGTCCTACAATGAGCAGTTCTTC. This translates into CASSLGAGGGSYNEQFF. The full variable domain, completed using reference TRBV7-9 and TRBJ2-1, is DTGVSQNPRHKITKRGQNVTFRCDPISEHNRLYWYRQTLGQGPEFLTYFQNEAQLEKSRLLSDRFSAERPKGSFSTLEIQRTEQGDSAMYLCASSLGAGGGSYNEQFFGPGTRLTVL.

The rearrangement joins TRBV29-1 to TRBJ1-6; D might be TRBD1 (5 bases). The CDR3 covers 14 residues. CDR1 SQVTM and CDR2 ANQGSEA come from the germline V gene. Between the trimmed V and J ends, which lost 7 bases and 3 bases, there was a span of 13 bases. The CDR3 sequence: CSASDTYYNSPLHF. The DNA of the CDR3 is TGCAGCGCTTCGGACACTTACTATAATTCACCCCTCCACTTT.

The sample holds a few counts of this clonotype. The chain uses TRBV3-1 and TRBJ1-2; TRBD1 matches 8 bases. The junction had 6 bases not matched to a gene; V was cut back by 4 bases and J by 8 bases. This CDR3 region has 13 residues. The germline gives CDR1 LGHDT, CDR2 YNNKEL (reference sequence). Written as DNA, the CDR3 is TGTGCCAGCAGCCCCCGATCAGGGGGCGGCTACACCTTC. It translates to CASSPRSGGGYTF.

This clonotype was counted between two and nine times. This chain links TRBV7-6 with TRBJ2-7, with D maybe TRBD2 (6 bases). Germline V gene lookup returns CDR1 SGHVS and CDR2 FNYEAQ. CDR3 length: 14 residues. V lost 3 bases and J lost 7, with 16 bases in between. The CDR3 DNA is TGTGCCAGCAGCTTGGGAGGTCCCGGGGAGGAGCAGTACGTC. This encodes CASSLGGPGEEQYV.

The chain recombines TRBV4-3 with TRBJ2-3; 9 bases fit TRBD2. The CDR3 is 17 residues long. V lost 0 bases, J lost 4 bases, and 8 bases stayed unmatched. Germline loops: CDR1 LGHNA, CDR2 YSLEER. The CDR3 region is CASSQDPASGASDTQYF. CDR3 DNA sequence: TGCGCCAGCAGCCAAGATCCCGCTAGCGGGGCATCAGATACGCAGTATTTT.

This clonotype was seen only a few times. The V gene is TRBV2, the J gene TRBJ2-7; possible D gene TRBD2, 6 bases. The germline V gene encodes CDR1 SNHLY and CDR2 FYNNEI. This CDR3 region has 18 residues. V was pared by 6 bases and J by 2 bases, with 26 bases between. The CDR3 nucleotides read TGTGCCAGCAGCGCCGCTTCGGGACTCCCGATGGGGCCCTACGAGCAGTACGTC. Translated, it gives CASSAASGLPMGPYEQYV.

This clonotype has only a few counts. One end of the junction fails to match germline, which may point to a read error. This chain joins TRBV2 and TRBJ1-1, with D possibly matching TRBD1 (6 bases). Germline V gene data show CDR1 as SNHLY and CDR2 as FYNNEI. The CDR3 runs to 16 residues. CDR3 in amino acids: CASNEDQGIGNTEAFF. The CDR3 coding sequence is TGTGCCAGCAATGAAGATCAGGGGATCGGGAACACTGAAGCTTTCTTT.

The chain employs TRBV20-1 and TRBJ1-1; the D is unclear. The CDR3 contains 10 residues. Trimming shortened V by 3 bases and J by 5 bases, and 4 bases separated the two germline ends. CDR1 is DFQATT, CDR2 SNEGSKA, per germline (reference sequence). CDR3 in amino acids: CSARTTEAFF. The CDR3 DNA reads as TGCAGTGCTAGGACAACTGAAGCTTTCTTT.

This clonotype was counted a few times. The J gene is TRBJ2-6, the V gene TRBV7-2; weak D call: TRBD2 (5 bases). The V end lost 1 base, the J end lost 2 bases, and 12 bases lay between the germline ends. This CDR3 has 17 amino acids. Germline V gene sequence: CDR1 SGHTA, CDR2 FQGNSA. The CDR3 here is CASSLGLGVPGANVLTF. Written as DNA, the CDR3 is TGTGCCAGCAGCTTAGGCTTGGGAGTCCCTGGGGCCAACGTCCTGACTTTC.

This clonotype was counted many times. The chain uses TRBV15 and TRBJ2-3; no definite D call. Germline V CDR1 and CDR2: LNHNV, YYDKDF (reference sequence). The CDR3 contains 13 residues. Deletions cut 0 bases from V and 6 bases from J, with 7 bases between. DNA for the CDR3: TGTGCCACCAGCAGAGATGCTCCGGATACGCAGTATTTT. This codes for CATSRDAPDTQYF.

The chain is built from TRBV11-2 and TRBJ2-3, with 12 bases identical to TRBD2. Germline V gives CDR1 SGHAT, CDR2 FQNNGV. The CDR3 length is 18 residues. With V trimmed by 5 bases and J by 0 bases, 9 bases remained unmatched. DNA for the CDR3: TGTGCCAGCAGCCGACGACTAGCGGGGGTTACTAGCACAGATACGCAGTATTTT. Translated, it gives CASSRRLAGVTSTDTQYF.

This clonotype was detected a few times. J is TRBJ1-1 and V is TRBV12-3 or TRBV12-4; weak D call: TRBD1 (5 bases). The CDR3 is made up of 14 amino acids. The V gene lost 6 bases and the J gene lost 0 bases, with 11 bases spanning the gap. Written as DNA, the CDR3 is TGTGCCAGCAGACCACAGGTCATGAACACTGAAGCTTTCTTT. Encoded protein: CASRPQVMNTEAFF.

This clonotype occurred a few times. The CDR3 region has the DNA TGTGCCAGCAGCCAGATGGGGCGGGGGCCAGCAGATACGCAGTATTTT. As protein: CASSQMGRGPADTQYF. The chain links TRBV14 to TRBJ2-3; D is possibly TRBD2 (7 bases). Between the trimmed V and J ends, which lost 3 bases and 4 bases, there was a span of 17 bases. The CDR3 is 16 amino acids. Germline V gene lookup returns CDR1 SGHDN and CDR2 FVKESK.